This is a list of T cell receptor beta chains from one sample in a study of blood T cell repertoires in COVID-19. Profiled with immunoSEQ multiplex PCR; TCRdb holds only in-frame clones, not every one. The sample contains around 200,000 clones, approximately 83% of which appear only once. Sequencing was performed on peripheral blood. Receptors were obtained from a man aged 55 to 70 with acute or convalescent COVID-19. Each CDR3 is given with its conserved first and last residue. Fields, in order: clone size, V gene, D gene, J gene, CDR3 length, CDR3 DNA, CDR3 protein. The D gene is left open where the match is weak. Some rows have no size entry. The others give once, few or many, or a class for an expanded clone.

-	TRBV7-3	-	TRBJ2-6	18	TGTGCCAGCAGCGCTAGAGGACAGCTATACTCTGGGGCCAACGTCCTGACTTTC	CASSARGQLYSGANVLTF
-	TRBV4-2	-	TRBJ2-7	15	TGTGCCAGCAGCCAAATGGAGAGGGTCTCCTACGAGCAGTACTTC	CASSQMERVSYEQYF
few	TRBV30	-	TRBJ2-1	13	TGTGCCTGGAGTGTACGTGCAGTAAATGAGCAGTTCTTC	CAWSVRAVNEQFF
-	TRBV5-1	-	TRBJ2-7	14	TGCGCCAGCAGCTTACAGGAAGGGACCTACGAGCAGTACTTC	CASSLQEGTYEQYF
-	TRBV15	TRBD1	TRBJ2-2	19	TGTGCCACCAGCAGAGCCAGGGGGCGCGTGGGGCCGAACACCGGGGAGCTGTTTTTT	CATSRARGRVGPNTGELFF
-	TRBV7-9	TRBD1	TRBJ1-2	13	TGTGCCAGCAGCTTAGGACAGGGTGATGGCTACACCTTC	CASSLGQGDGYTF
-	TRBV19	-	TRBJ1-5	16	TGTGCCAGTAGTCCTCGAGTAGCAGGGGTCAATCAGCCCCAGCATTTT	CASSPRVAGVNQPQHF
few	TRBV28	TRBD2	TRBJ2-7	16	TGTGCCAGCAGTTCCCCCGGACTAGCGGGATTCTACGAGCAGTACTTC	CASSSPGLAGFYEQYF
-	TRBV12-5	-	TRBJ2-2	12	TGTGCTAGTGGGCGCCTCGATGGGGAGCTGTTTTTT	CASGRLDGELFF
-	TRBV25-1	TRBD1	TRBJ1-2	12	TGTGCCAGCAGTGGGACAGGACTTGGCTACACCTTC	CASSGTGLGYTF
-	TRBV4-3	TRBD1	TRBJ1-2	15	TGCGCCAGCAGCCAAGACCCGGACAGGAACTATGGCTACACCTTC	CASSQDPDRNYGYTF
once	TRBV18	TRBD1	TRBJ2-7	15	TGTGCCAGCTCCTCCGGGACAGGGGCTCCCTACGAGCAGTACTTC	CASSSGTGAPYEQYF
-	TRBV2	-	TRBJ2-6	16	TGTGCCAGCAGCCAATCGAGGGTGCCTGGGGCCAACGTCCTGACTTTC	CASSQSRVPGANVLTF
-	TRBV10-3	TRBD1	TRBJ2-7	14	TGTGCCATCAGACCGGGACAGGGACCCTACGAGCAGTACTTC	CAIRPGQGPYEQYF
-	TRBV28	TRBD1	TRBJ2-5	15	TGTGCCAGCAGTTCATCCGGGACAGGGGCCGAGACCCAGTACTTC	CASSSSGTGAETQYF
-	TRBV7-9	-	TRBJ2-3	13	TGTGCCAGCAGCTTAAGCAGCACAGATACGCAGTATTTT	CASSLSSTDTQYF
-	TRBV5-1	TRBD1	TRBJ1-2	16	TGCGCCAGCAGCTTGGGGGGTGGAACAGGGGCCGGTGGCTACACCTTC	CASSLGGGTGAGGYTF
-	TRBV4-2	TRBD2	TRBJ2-1	16	TGTGCCAGCAGCGACCGGGCGGGAGGGCCCTACAATGAGCAGTTCTTC	CASSDRAGGPYNEQFF
few	TRBV10-3	TRBD1	TRBJ1-2	14	TGTGCCATCAGTCCGGGAGACAGGGACTATGGCTACACCTTC	CAISPGDRDYGYTF
-	TRBV5-1	-	TRBJ2-5	13	TGCGCCAGCAGCCTACAGGGTCGGGAGACCCAGTACTTC	CASSLQGRETQYF
-	TRBV28	TRBD2	TRBJ2-7	16	TGTGCCAGCAGCTTAACCGGGACTAAATCCTTCTACGAGCAGTACTTC	CASSLTGTKSFYEQYF
-	TRBV27	TRBD2	TRBJ2-7	14	TGTGCCAGCGGCCGACTAGCGGGGGCCTACGAGCAGTACTTC	CASGRLAGAYEQYF
-	TRBV5-6	TRBD2	TRBJ2-7	14	TGTGCCAGTAATCCGGGACTAGCGAGCTACGAGCAGTACTTC	CASNPGLASYEQYF
-	TRBV28	-	TRBJ1-4	14	TGTGCCAGCAGCCCCTTGGGGGGAACTGAAAAACTGTTTTTT	CASSPLGGTEKLFF
-	TRBV25-1	TRBD1	TRBJ2-3	16	TGTGCCAGCAGTGACCCCGGACAGGGGGTTGCAGATACGCAGTATTTT	CASSDPGQGVADTQYF
-	TRBV6-2/TRBV6-3	TRBD2	TRBJ2-1	15	TGTGCCAGCAGTTCGGGACTAGCGGGAGTCGGTGAGCAGTTCTTC	CASSSGLAGVGEQFF